This note documents a single T cell receptor beta chain sequence. These data originate in a study of cytomegalovirus exposure and HLA in healthy donors. The V end lost 5 bases, the J end lost 2 bases, and 10 bases lay between the germline ends. Germline V gene data show CDR1 as SQVTM and CDR2 as ANQGSEA. The CDR3 is 12 amino acids. Use of 60 Vbeta and 13 Jbeta primers characterized the PCR. The method was immunoSEQ multiplex PCR; TCRdb's version includes in-frame clones alone and lacks a portion of them. Found here are a few hundred thousand clones, roughly 83% of them singletons; the top ten hold about 1.4%.

The sequence derives from a girl under 18 in good health and CMV-seronegative. The sequenced sample was PBMCs. V and J are TRBV29-1 and TRBJ2-7; tentatively, D is TRBD1 (6 bases). The DNA of the CDR3 is TGCAGCGTTACAGGGAACCCCTACGAGCAGTACTTC. Protein: CSVTGNPYEQYF.